This T cell receptor (beta chain) was identified during a study of CD8+ T cells in alopecia areata. About the research overall: Tofacitinib therapy took 6 to 18 months; 6 months off drug came after. Study-wide results and caveats: Normal-skin resident alphabeta T cells also appear among scalp sample sequences.

Extracted RNA was reverse transcribed, and the resulting cDNA served as sequencing template. Profiled with immunoSEQ multiplex PCR; TCRdb holds only in-frame clones, not every one. The data contain some 150,000 clones, around 50% of them seen just once; the ten biggest clones take up less than 20%. Notes on this clone: The antigen is undetermined.

Individuals with alopecia areata gave both lesional scalp punch biopsies and peripheral blood for collection. The V and J ends lost 7 bases and 1 base respectively, with 16 bases between them. The CDR3 runs to 15 residues. The V call is TRBV23-1, the J call TRBJ1-2; D is ambiguous. TRBV23-1 is marked as an open reading frame, function uncertain. This specimen consisted of CD8+ T cells sorted from blood, obtained at week 0. The sequence was collected from a human donor with alopecia areata. The CDR3 spells CASNSEGLLNYGYTF. The CDR3 DNA sequence: TGCGCCAGCAATTCAGAAGGACTGCTTAACTATGGCTACACCTTC.